This T cell receptor (beta chain) was retrieved from a study of T cell changes during pregnancy in multiple sclerosis. Assay used: immunoSEQ multiplex PCR; TCRdb lists only in-frame clones, some missing. The sample includes tens of thousands of clones, about 96% of them seen just once. This specimen consisted of CD8+ T cells from peripheral blood mononuclear cells, obtained after pregnancy. The origin of this receptor is a female donor with multiple sclerosis, enrolled in a pregnancy study.

The CDR3: CASSLSRSLRGTGELFF. The DNA of the CDR3 is TGTGCCAGCAGTTTATCGAGGTCTCTTAGGGGCACCGGGGAGCTGTTTTTT. The chain employs TRBV27 and TRBJ2-2; tentative D call: TRBD1 (5 bases). Between the trimmed V and J ends, which lost 0 bases and 4 bases, there was a span of 15 bases. Germline loops: CDR1 MNHEY, CDR2 SMNVEV (reference sequence). The CDR3 runs to 17 residues.